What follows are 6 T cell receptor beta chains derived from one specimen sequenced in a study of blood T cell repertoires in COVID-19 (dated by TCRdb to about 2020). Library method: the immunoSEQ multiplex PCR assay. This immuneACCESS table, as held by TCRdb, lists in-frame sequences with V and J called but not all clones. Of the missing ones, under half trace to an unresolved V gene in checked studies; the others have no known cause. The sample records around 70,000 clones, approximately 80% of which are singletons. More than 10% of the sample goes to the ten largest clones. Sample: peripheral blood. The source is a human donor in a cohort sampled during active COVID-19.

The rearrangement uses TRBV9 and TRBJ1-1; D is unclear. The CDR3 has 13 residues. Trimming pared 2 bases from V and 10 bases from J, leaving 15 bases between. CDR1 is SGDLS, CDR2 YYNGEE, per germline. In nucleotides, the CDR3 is TGTGCCAGCAGCGTGGAGGGAGGTCAAGGAGCTTTCTTT. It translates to CASSVEGGQGAFF.

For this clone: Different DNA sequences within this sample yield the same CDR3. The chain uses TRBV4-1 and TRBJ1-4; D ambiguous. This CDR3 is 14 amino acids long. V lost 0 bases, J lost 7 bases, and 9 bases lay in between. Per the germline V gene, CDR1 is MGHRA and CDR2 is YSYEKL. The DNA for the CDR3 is TGCGCCAGCAGCCAAGAGGGCAGAGTTGAAAAACTGTTTTTT. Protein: CASSQEGRVEKLFF.

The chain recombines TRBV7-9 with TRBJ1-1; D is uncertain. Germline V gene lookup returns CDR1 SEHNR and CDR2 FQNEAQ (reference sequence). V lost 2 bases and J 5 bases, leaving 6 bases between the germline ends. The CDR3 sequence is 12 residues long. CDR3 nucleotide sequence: TGTGCCAGCAGCTTACGGTGGACTGAAGCTTTCTTT. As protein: CASSLRWTEAFF.

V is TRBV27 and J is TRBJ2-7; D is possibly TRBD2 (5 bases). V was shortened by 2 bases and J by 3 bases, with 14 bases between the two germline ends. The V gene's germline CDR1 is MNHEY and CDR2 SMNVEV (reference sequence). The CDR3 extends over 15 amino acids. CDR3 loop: CASSLRGKSHYEQYV. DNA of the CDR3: TGTGCCAGCAGTTTAAGAGGGAAATCTCACTACGAGCAGTACGTC.

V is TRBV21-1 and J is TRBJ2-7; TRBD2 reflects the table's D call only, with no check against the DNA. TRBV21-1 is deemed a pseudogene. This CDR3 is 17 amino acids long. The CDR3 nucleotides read TGTGCCAGCAGCAAAGATAACGGCTTCGGGAGCTCCTACGAGCAGTACGTC. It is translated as CASSKDNGFGSSYEQYV.

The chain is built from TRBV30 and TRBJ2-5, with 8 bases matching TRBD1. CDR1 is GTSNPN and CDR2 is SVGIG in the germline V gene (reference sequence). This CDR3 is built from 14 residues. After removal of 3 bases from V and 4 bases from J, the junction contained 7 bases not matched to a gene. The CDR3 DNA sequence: TGTGCCTGGAGGGACAGGGCGTCCAGAGAGACCCAGTACTTC. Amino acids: CAWRDRASRETQYF.